The 19 T cell receptor beta chains given below trace back to one sample, sequenced in a study of blood T cell repertoires in COVID-19. TCRdb's copy holds only in-frame clones and misses some; the assay was immunoSEQ multiplex PCR. Of about 200,000 clones in the sample, roughly 90% were seen once. The sample was peripheral blood. Receptors originate from a young man with active or convalescent COVID-19.

The chain couples TRBV30 to TRBJ2-2; no definite D call. The CDR3 is made up of 14 amino acids. The ends were cut back, 2 bases at V and 13 bases at J, with 20 bases in the middle. Germline V gene lookup returns CDR1 GTSNPN and CDR2 SVGIG (reference sequence). Here the CDR3 reads CAWSRLQTAPVLFF. DNA for the CDR3: TGTGCCTGGAGTCGACTCCAGACTGCCCCAGTGCTGTTTTTT.

The J gene is TRBJ1-1, the V gene TRBV7-6; D is undetermined. Germline CDR1 SGHVS, CDR2 FNYEAQ. V shed 4 bases and J shed 0 bases, with 15 bases lying between them. This CDR3 region has 16 residues. The CDR3 region is CASSSVLTQLNTEAFF. CDR3 bases: TGTGCCAGCAGCTCCGTATTAACACAGTTGAACACTGAAGCTTTCTTT.

The chain carries TRBV18 and TRBJ2-5; possible D gene TRBD1, 5 bases. Germline values: CDR1 KGHSH, CDR2 LQKENI. Trimming removed 3 bases from V and 1 base from J, with 9 bases in between. CDR3 length: 14 residues. As DNA, the CDR3 is TGTGCCAGCTCACCTATAGGGGTCCAAGAGACCCAGTACTTC. This codes for CASSPIGVQETQYF.

J is TRBJ1-2 and V is TRBV4-3; D may be TRBD1 (6 bases). Looked up from germline, CDR1 is LGHNA and CDR2 is YSLEER. Trimming took 4 bases from V and 0 from J, leaving 12 bases between them. The CDR3 is 15 amino acids. CDR3 region: CASSRRDIPNYGYTF. The CDR3 nucleotides are TGCGCCAGCAGCCGCAGGGACATACCTAACTATGGCTACACCTTC.

The chain combines TRBV10-3 with TRBJ1-3; tentatively, D is TRBD1 (5 bases). Germline lookup yields CDR1 ENHRY and CDR2 SYGVKD. With 3 bases removed from V and 4 bases from J, the gap between germline ends came to 13 bases. The CDR3 sequence is 15 residues long. CDR3 nucleotide sequence: TGTGCCATCAGTGATCCGGACACGCCGGGAAACACCATATATTTT. Translating it yields CAISDPDTPGNTIYF.

A word on this clone: The sample contains more than one DNA sequence encoding this CDR3. The CDR3 sequence: CAWSVRGAEAFF. The CDR3 DNA reads as TGTGCCTGGAGTGTACGGGGGGCTGAAGCTTTCTTT. The V and J genes are TRBV30 and TRBJ1-1, with a possible D match to TRBD1 (5 bases). Looked up from germline, CDR1 is GTSNPN and CDR2 is SVGIG (reference sequence). Trimming took off 0 bases at V and 6 bases at J, with 8 bases between the two ends. The length of the CDR3 is 12 residues.

The rearrangement uses TRBV2 and TRBJ2-7; D possibly corresponds to TRBD1 (6 bases). Germline CDR1 reads SNHLY; CDR2 reads FYNNEI. CDR3 length equals 13 residues. Trimming took 7 bases from V and 2 from J, leaving 12 bases between them. CDR3 residues: CASTRDKTYEQYF. CDR3 DNA sequence: TGTGCCAGCACCCGGGACAAGACCTACGAGCAGTACTTC.

J is TRBJ1-2 and V is TRBV2; TRBD1 might be the D (6 bases). This CDR3 is 15 amino acids long. Germline lookup yields CDR1 SNHLY and CDR2 FYNNEI. V dropped 5 bases and J dropped 6 bases, with 19 bases sitting between them. CDR3 bases: TGTGCCAGCAGTAAGAACGGCGGGGGCCCGAATGGCTACACCTTC. The encoded protein is CASSKNGGGPNGYTF.

This chain links TRBV14 with TRBJ2-1; D remains ambiguous. V was pared by 2 bases and J by 5 bases, with 13 bases between. Looked up from germline, CDR1 is SGHDN and CDR2 is FVKESK. This CDR3 has 15 amino acids. The CDR3 loop is CASSQSLPPHNEQFF. DNA of the CDR3: TGTGCCAGCAGCCAATCTCTACCGCCTCACAATGAGCAGTTCTTC.

The J gene is TRBJ2-3, the V gene TRBV7-9, with TRBD1 matching 9 bases. The V gene's germline CDR1 is SEHNR and CDR2 FQNEAQ (reference sequence). Trimming removed 1 base from V and 6 bases from J; junction bases left unmatched: 2. The CDR3 extends over 14 amino acids. The CDR3 DNA is TGTGCCAGCAGCTTAGACAGGGGGCTGGATACGCAGTATTTT. This translates into CASSLDRGLDTQYF.

The chain recombines TRBV6-4 with TRBJ2-5; the D is unclear. CDR3 length equals 16 residues. The V and J ends lost 0 bases and 5 bases respectively, with 16 bases between them. Germline CDR1 reads MRHNA; CDR2 reads SNTAGT. In DNA form, the CDR3 reads TGTGCCAGCAGTGACTCTGGCATTCCGGGTAGGGAGACCCAGTACTTC. Translated, it gives CASSDSGIPGRETQYF.

The chain couples TRBV18 to TRBJ2-5, with D hard to call. Between the trimmed V and J ends, which lost 6 bases and 5 bases, there was a span of 19 bases. This CDR3 has 15 amino acids. CDR1 is KGHSH and CDR2 is LQKENI in the germline V gene. For the CDR3, the DNA is TGTGCCAGCTCTCAAATAGAGTCTTTACAGGAGACCCAGTACTTC. Translating it yields CASSQIESLQETQYF.

The chain links TRBV5-1 to TRBJ2-2; 9 bases line up with TRBD1. Germline CDR1 is SGHRS and CDR2 is YFSETQ. This CDR3 contains 15 residues. V lost 5 bases and J lost 5; bases outside the gene matches: 7. CDR3 DNA: TGCGCCAGCAGGCCACAGGGGGCGGTGACCGGGGAGCTGTTTTTT. Protein: CASRPQGAVTGELFF. The full variable domain, its missing parts supplied by reference TRBV5-1 and TRBJ2-2, is KAGVTQTPRYLIKTRGQQVTLSCSPISGHRSVSWYQQTPGQGLQFLFEYFSETQRNKGNFPGRFSGRQFSNSRSEMNVSTLELGDSALYLCASRPQGAVTGELFFGEGSRLTVL.

J is TRBJ1-4 and V is TRBV2; D unclear. Germline CDR1 and CDR2: SNHLY and FYNNEI. V lost 8 bases and J 10 bases, leaving 8 bases between the germline ends. The CDR3 runs to 10 residues. The CDR3 spells CASFSRKLFF. DNA for the CDR3: TGTGCCAGCTTCTCGCGAAAACTGTTTTTT.

J is TRBJ2-1 and V is TRBV9, with 10 bases lining up with TRBD2. CDR3 length equals 17 residues. Germline CDR1 reads SGDLS; CDR2 reads YYNGEE. Losses at the gene ends were 1 base for V and 0 bases for J; bases not matched to a gene: 4. The CDR3 DNA follows: TGTGCCAGCAGCGTACAAGCGGGAGGGAGCTCCTACAATGAGCAGTTCTTC. Its translation: CASSVQAGGSSYNEQFF.

The J gene is TRBJ2-7, the V gene TRBV19; 9 bases map to TRBD1. Germline V gene data show CDR1 as LNHDA and CDR2 as SQIVND (reference sequence). Germline trimming cut 4 bases from V and 4 bases from J; bases unmatched to any gene: 8. The CDR3 consists of 15 residues. The CDR3 reads CASSKAPGQGYEQYF. The CDR3 DNA reads TGTGCCAGTAGTAAGGCCCCGGGACAGGGATACGAGCAGTACTTC.

This sequence joins TRBV30 and TRBJ2-1; D is unclear. Germline lookup yields CDR1 GTSNPN and CDR2 SVGIG (reference sequence). This CDR3 contains 14 residues. Trimming shortened V by 2 bases and J by 3 bases, and 11 bases separated the two germline ends. The CDR3 sequence is CAWSQGVLYNEQFF. DNA for the CDR3: TGTGCCTGGAGTCAAGGAGTGCTCTACAATGAGCAGTTCTTC.

This sequence joins TRBV7-9 and TRBJ2-1; 11 nucleotides align to TRBD1. V shed 2 bases and J 9 bases; nucleotides not matched to a gene: 9. The CDR3 length is 16 residues. The germline gives CDR1 SEHNR, CDR2 FQNEAQ (reference sequence). This CDR3 is CASSLIGQGASSEQFF. The CDR3 coding sequence is TGTGCCAGCAGCTTAATAGGACAGGGGGCATCAAGTGAGCAGTTCTTC.

The CDR3 sequence is CASTAGGGWTEAFF. CDR3 nucleotides: TGTGCCAGCACCGCTGGGGGGGGTTGGACTGAAGCTTTCTTT. J is TRBJ1-1 and V is TRBV2; D might be TRBD1 (5 bases). This CDR3 comprises 14 residues. V lost 7 bases, J lost 5 bases, and 17 bases lay in between. Germline V CDR1 and CDR2: SNHLY, FYNNEI.